The clone carrying this T cell receptor (beta chain) was seen ten or more times. The sample belongs to a study of tumor-infiltrating lymphocytes in oesophageal squamous cell carcinoma. TCRdb processed the PCR reads anew with MiXCR; each CDR3 protein has one entry. The table records approximately 18,000 distinct CDR3 sequences, around two fifths of them present only once. Deletions cut 5 bases from V and 3 bases from J, with 5 bases between. The CDR3 totals 11 residues. In germline, CDR1 is MNHNS, CDR2 SASEGT. The V gene is TRBV6-1, the J gene TRBJ2-7; D unresolved. The sample comprised blood. This TCR derives from a male donor with esophageal squamous cell carcinoma. The CDR3 DNA sequence: TGTGCCAGCAGTTTACACTACGAGCAGTACTTC. Amino acids: CASSLHYEQYF.